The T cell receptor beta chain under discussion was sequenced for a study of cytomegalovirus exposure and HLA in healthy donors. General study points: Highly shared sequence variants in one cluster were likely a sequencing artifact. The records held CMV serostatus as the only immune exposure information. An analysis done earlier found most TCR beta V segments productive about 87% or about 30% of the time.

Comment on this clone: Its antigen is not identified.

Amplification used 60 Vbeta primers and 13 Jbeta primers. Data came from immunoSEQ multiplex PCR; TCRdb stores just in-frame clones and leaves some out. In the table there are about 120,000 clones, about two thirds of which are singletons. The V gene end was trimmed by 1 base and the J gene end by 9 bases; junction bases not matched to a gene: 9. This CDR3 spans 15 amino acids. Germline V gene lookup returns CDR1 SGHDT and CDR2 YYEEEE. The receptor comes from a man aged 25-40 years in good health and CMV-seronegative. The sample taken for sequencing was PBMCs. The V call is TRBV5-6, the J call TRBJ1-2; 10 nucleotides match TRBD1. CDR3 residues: CASSLFSRQGASYTF. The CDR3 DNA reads TGTGCCAGCAGCTTGTTCTCACGACAGGGGGCGAGCTACACCTTC.